This T cell receptor beta chain was retrieved from a study of graft-versus-host responses after intestinal transplantation. About the research overall: The recipients all started with anti-thymocyte globulin induction and then took tacrolimus and steroids for around 3 years. Findings of the study overall: Peak levels of circulating GvH clones tracked with early post-transplant HvG declines. High graft-versus-host to host-versus-graft clonal ratios were seen in allografts of patients with graft-donor T cell macrochimerism.

Assay used: immunoSEQ multiplex PCR; TCRdb lists only in-frame clones, some missing. The sample lists about 20,000 clones; about 89% were seen once. As concerns this clone: Its antigen is not known.

The CDR3 length is 15 residues. With 2 bases clipped from V and 0 bases from J, the junction kept 4 bases outside the gene matches. The V gene's germline CDR1 is SGDLS and CDR2 YYNGEE. Material: PBMCs, obtained 220 to 240 days after intestinal transplant. This sequence joins TRBV9 and TRBJ2-7; 8 bases are a match to TRBD2. The sequence was collected from a human patient who received an intestinal transplant, so some T cells may come from the graft donor. In DNA, the CDR3 is TGTGCCAGCAGCGTGTCGGGGGGGCCCTCCTACGAGCAGTACTTC. This gives the protein CASSVSGGPSYEQYF.